Listed below are T cell receptor beta chains from one sample, sequenced in a study of blood T cells in healthy people across ages. A single record per CDR3 protein comes from TCRdb applying MiXCR to the 5' RACE reads. The table lists 550,000 to 750,000 distinct CDR3 sequences, about 21% of them singletons, with approximately 3.7% in the top ten. The sequenced sample was blood. These receptor sequences come from a man between 70 and 80 years old in good health. CDR3s include the opening cysteine and the closing phenylalanine or tryptophan. D genes are given only for firm matches.

v_gene	d_gene	j_gene	CDR3aa
TRBV15	.	TRBJ2-5	CATSRVIETQYF
TRBV5-1	.	TRBJ2-5	CASAKAGAQETQYF
TRBV6-2/TRBV6-3	.	TRBJ2-7	CASSHGTEQYF
TRBV12-3/TRBV12-4	.	TRBJ2-5	CASSVSGQETQYF
TRBV6-2/TRBV6-3	TRBD2	TRBJ2-1	CASHQSGRHEQFF
TRBV6-6	.	TRBJ1-5	CASSYVEYDGQPQHF
TRBV5-1	.	TRBJ1-4	CASSPGTTTTNEKLFF
TRBV2	TRBD1	TRBJ2-3	CASRLDRGRPDTQYF
TRBV5-1	.	TRBJ1-2	CASSLDSNYGYTF
TRBV10-1	TRBD2	TRBJ2-7	CASSGTSGNDYEQYF
TRBV7-3	.	TRBJ2-1	CASSLSPTSYNEQFF
TRBV18	.	TRBJ2-3	CASSLGSTDTQYF
TRBV4-1	TRBD1	TRBJ2-5	CASSQETTGGGETQYF
TRBV6-2/TRBV6-3	.	TRBJ2-5	CATREGTIETQYF
TRBV7-8	TRBD1	TRBJ2-3	CASSRTGTGGADTQYF
TRBV3-1	.	TRBJ2-5	CASSQDTLQETQYF
TRBV28	TRBD2	TRBJ2-4	CASRQTSGIAKNIQYF
TRBV5-6	TRBD1	.	CASSFYGQGFSEQYF
TRBV3-1	.	TRBJ1-1	CASSHALAGSNTEAFF
TRBV28	.	.	CASSLSGEARYEQYF
TRBV7-9	.	TRBJ2-3	CASSVDTQYF
TRBV30	.	TRBJ1-5	CAWSSEVHQPQHF
TRBV12-3/TRBV12-4	TRBD1	TRBJ1-2	CASSAGQGDFYGYTF
TRBV12-3/TRBV12-4	.	TRBJ1-4	CASSGDNEKLFF
TRBV7-6	.	TRBJ2-2	CASSLEIGAPGELFF
TRBV5-1	.	TRBJ2-7	CASSLVGQGSQYF
TRBV25-1	.	TRBJ1-6	CASSERGAYNSPLHF